Below are 15 T cell receptor beta chains sequenced from a single sample in a study of blood T cell repertoires in COVID-19. The data were produced by immunoSEQ multiplex PCR, yet TCRdb's version contains in-frame clones alone and is incomplete. The profile covers 150,000 to 200,000 clones, with around 79% appearing a single time and about 18% taken by the ten largest. Sequenced sample: peripheral blood. Receptors were obtained from a man between 60 and 75 years old with active or convalescent COVID-19.

The genes are TRBV11-2 and TRBJ2-3; no clear D. Germline values: CDR1 SGHAT, CDR2 FQNNGV. This CDR3 has 14 amino acids. Between the trimmed V and J ends, which lost 7 bases and 4 bases, there was a span of 15 bases. CDR3 in DNA: TGTGCCAGCACCGCCCCTCTAGAGCCAGATACGCAGTATTTT. Amino acids: CASTAPLEPDTQYF.

This sequence joins TRBV28 and TRBJ2-7; 7 positions match TRBD1. There are 15 residues in the CDR3. Germline V gene sequence: CDR1 MDHEN, CDR2 SYDVKM. Trimming cost V 7 bases and J 0 bases; bases outside gene matches: 9. The CDR3 here is CASTPQGFSSYEQYF. The CDR3 DNA reads TGTGCCAGCACCCCACAGGGGTTTAGCTCCTACGAGCAGTACTTC.

The V and J genes are TRBV6-5 and TRBJ2-2; D uncertain. Germline loops: CDR1 MNHEY, CDR2 SVGAGI. The germline V and J ends were trimmed by 3 bases and 1 base, with 12 bases remaining between them. The CDR3 extends over 16 amino acids. CDR3 coding DNA: TGTGCCAGCAGTTATAGGTCAGCGCTGAACACCGGGGAGCTGTTTTTT. It codes for CASSYRSALNTGELFF.

The V call is TRBV12-3 or TRBV12-4, the J call TRBJ2-3; D uncertain. Trimming cost V 3 bases and J 4 bases, with 5 bases left between them. The CDR3 is made up of 12 amino acids. The CDR3 is CASSFVADTQYF. CDR3 nucleotide sequence: TGTGCCAGCAGTTTTGTCGCAGATACGCAGTATTTT.

The chain joins TRBV6-2 or TRBV6-3 to TRBJ1-1; D is possibly TRBD1 (6 bases). CDR1 MNHEY and CDR2 SVGEGT come from the germline V gene. Deletions cut 2 bases from V and 3 bases from J, with 13 bases between. This CDR3 contains 15 residues. This chain's CDR3 is CASSYTGLLDTEAFF. The CDR3 bases are TGTGCCAGCAGTTACACAGGGCTATTGGACACTGAAGCTTTCTTT.

CDR3 in DNA: TGCGCCAGCAGCTTGTCGGGTGGGGCCAACGTCCTGACTTTC. The encoded protein is CASSLSGGANVLTF. The rearrangement links TRBV5-1 to TRBJ2-6; D remains unclear. V dropped 1 base and J dropped 3 bases, with 5 bases sitting between them. The CDR3 totals 14 residues. Per the germline V gene, CDR1 is SGHRS and CDR2 is YFSETQ. The entire variable domain, with the rest obtained from reference TRBV5-1 and TRBJ2-6, is as follows: KAGVTQTPRYLIKTRGQQVTLSCSPISGHRSVSWYQQTPGQGLQFLFEYFSETQRNKGNFPGRFSGRQFSNSRSEMNVSTLELGDSALYLCASSLSGGANVLTFGAGSRLTVL.

This chain joins TRBV5-6 and TRBJ2-3, with a weak D call TRBD2 (5 bases). In germline, CDR1 is SGHDT, CDR2 YYEEEE. Trimming took 3 bases from V and 5 from J, leaving 10 bases between them. This CDR3 is 13 amino acids long. The CDR3 DNA follows: TGTGCCAGCAGCTCAAGGGAGAGAGATACGCAGTATTTT. Amino acid sequence: CASSSRERDTQYF.

V usage is TRBV27 and J usage is TRBJ1-2, with D possibly matching TRBD1 (6 bases). Germline lookup yields CDR1 MNHEY and CDR2 SMNVEV (reference sequence). The CDR3 has 17 amino acids. The V gene lost 8 bases and the J gene lost 4 bases, with 26 bases spanning the gap. The DNA for the CDR3 is TGTGCCAGCCATACGCGGGCAGGGGCGTCCGGGGCCTATGGCTACACCTTC. This gives the protein CASHTRAGASGAYGYTF.

The chain links TRBV28 to TRBJ1-5; D possibly corresponds to TRBD1 (6 bases). CDR3 length: 16 residues. V lost 6 bases, J lost 5 bases, and 20 bases lay in between. Germline CDR1 and CDR2: MDHEN and SYDVKM. The CDR3, as DNA: TGTGCCAGCAGGGCTTACAGGGTAACTATCGATCAGCCCCAGCATTTT. It specifies CASRAYRVTIDQPQHF.

This chain links TRBV6-5 with TRBJ2-6; a possible D gene is TRBD1 (6 bases). In germline, CDR1 is MNHEY, CDR2 SVGAGI. Trimming took off 4 bases at V and 0 bases at J, with 10 bases between the two ends. The CDR3 runs to 16 residues. CDR3 protein: CASSLNRASGANVLTF. Here the CDR3 DNA reads TGTGCCAGCAGTTTGAACAGGGCCTCTGGGGCCAACGTCCTGACTTTC.

Only a few counts were recorded for this clone. The CDR3 DNA sequence: TGTGCCACCAGTGATTCCTCCTTTACAACTAATGAAAAACTGTTTTTT. Residues: CATSDSSFTTNEKLFF. This sequence joins TRBV24-1 and TRBJ1-4, with no clear D. The germline V and J ends were trimmed by 2 bases and 0 bases, with 9 bases remaining between them. The CDR3 has 16 residues. Germline lookup yields CDR1 KGHDR and CDR2 SFDVKD.

The chain links TRBV27 to TRBJ2-3, with 10 bases aligning to TRBD1. CDR3 length: 14 residues. Unmatched junction bases numbered 3, after V lost 5 bases and J lost 4 bases. Germline V CDR1 and CDR2: MNHEY, SMNVEV (reference sequence). The CDR3, as DNA: TGTGCCAGCAGTCGGGACAGGGGTTCAGATACGCAGTATTTT. Translated, it gives CASSRDRGSDTQYF.

Only one count was recorded for this clone. The V call is TRBV27, the J call TRBJ2-2; D possibly corresponds to TRBD2 (5 bases). The germline CDR1 and CDR2 sequences are MNHEY and SMNVEV (reference sequence). The CDR3 has 17 residues. Trimming pared 0 bases from V and 1 base from J, leaving 12 bases between. CDR3 DNA sequence: TGTGCCAGCAGTTTATCGACCCGACTACTGAACACCGGGGAGCTGTTTTTT. Amino acids: CASSLSTRLLNTGELFF.

V usage is TRBV5-5 and J usage is TRBJ1-2, with TRBD1 matching 8 bases. V gave up 3 bases and J gave up 4 bases; unmatched junction bases: 11. CDR3 length: 16 amino acids. Germline values: CDR1 SGHKS, CDR2 YYEKEE (reference sequence). The CDR3 region has the DNA TGTGCCAGCAGCTCCCCAGGGGGCCTTCTTCTCTATGGCTACACCTTC. This translates into CASSSPGGLLLYGYTF.

The V gene is TRBV11-2, the J gene TRBJ2-7; 9 bases are shared with TRBD2. CDR3 length: 15 residues. From germline, CDR1 is SGHAT and CDR2 FQNNGV. The V segment lost 5 bases and the J segment 3 bases; nucleotides outside the gene matches: 8. CDR3 DNA sequence: TGTGCCAGCAGCATTCAACCGACTAGCGGCTACGAGCAGTACTTC. It yields the protein CASSIQPTSGYEQYF.